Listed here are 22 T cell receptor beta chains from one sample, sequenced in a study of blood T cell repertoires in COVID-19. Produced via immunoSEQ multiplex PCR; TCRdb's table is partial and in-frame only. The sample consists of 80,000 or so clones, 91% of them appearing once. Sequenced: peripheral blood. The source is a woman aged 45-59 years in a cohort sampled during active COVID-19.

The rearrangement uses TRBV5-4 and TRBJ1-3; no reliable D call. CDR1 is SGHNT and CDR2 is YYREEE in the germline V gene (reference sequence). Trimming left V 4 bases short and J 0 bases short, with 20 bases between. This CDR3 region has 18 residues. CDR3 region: CASSNPGRPEFSGNTIYF. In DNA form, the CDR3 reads TGTGCCAGCAGCAACCCTGGGAGACCTGAATTCTCTGGAAACACCATATATTTT. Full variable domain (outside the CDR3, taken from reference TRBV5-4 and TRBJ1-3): ETGVTQSPTHLIKTRGQQVTLRCSSQSGHNTVSWYQQALGQGPQFIFQYYREEENGRGNFPPRFSGLQFPNYSSELNVNALELDDSALYLCASSNPGRPEFSGNTIYFGEGSWLTVV.

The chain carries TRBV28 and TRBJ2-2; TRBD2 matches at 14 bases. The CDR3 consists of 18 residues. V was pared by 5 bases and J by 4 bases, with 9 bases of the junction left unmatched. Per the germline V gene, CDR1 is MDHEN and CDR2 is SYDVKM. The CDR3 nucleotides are TGTGCCAGCAGTACCCTAAGACTAGCGGGAGGGCCCACCGGGGAGCTGTTTTTT. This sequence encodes CASSTLRLAGGPTGELFF.

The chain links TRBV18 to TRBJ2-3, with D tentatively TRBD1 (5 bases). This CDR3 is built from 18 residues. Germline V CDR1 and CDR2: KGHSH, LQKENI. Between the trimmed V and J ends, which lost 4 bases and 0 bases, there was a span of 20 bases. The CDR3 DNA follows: TGTGCCAGCTCACTTGAGACCGAGACAGCCTATAGCACAGATACGCAGTATTTT. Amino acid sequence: CASSLETETAYSTDTQYF.

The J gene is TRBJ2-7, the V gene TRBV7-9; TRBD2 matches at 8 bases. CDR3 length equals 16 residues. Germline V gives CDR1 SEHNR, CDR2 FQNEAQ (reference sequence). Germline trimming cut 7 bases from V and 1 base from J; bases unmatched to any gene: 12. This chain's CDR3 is CASTGIETSASYEQYF. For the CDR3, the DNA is TGTGCCAGCACCGGAATAGAGACTAGCGCGTCCTACGAGCAGTACTTC.

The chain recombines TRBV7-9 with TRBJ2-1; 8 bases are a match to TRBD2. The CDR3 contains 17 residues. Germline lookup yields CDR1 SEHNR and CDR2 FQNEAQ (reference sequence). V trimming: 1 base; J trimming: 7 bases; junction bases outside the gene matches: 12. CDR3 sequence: CASSLDRSGGVGNEQFF. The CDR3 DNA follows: TGTGCCAGCAGCTTAGATAGAAGCGGGGGCGTAGGGAATGAGCAGTTCTTC.

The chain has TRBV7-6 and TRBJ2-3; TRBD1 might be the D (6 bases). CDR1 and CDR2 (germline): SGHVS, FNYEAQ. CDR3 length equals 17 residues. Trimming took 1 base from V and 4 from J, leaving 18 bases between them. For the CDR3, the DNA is TGTGCCAGCAGCTTAGAGGGGAAACAGGGACCCCCAGATACGCAGTATTTT. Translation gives CASSLEGKQGPPDTQYF.

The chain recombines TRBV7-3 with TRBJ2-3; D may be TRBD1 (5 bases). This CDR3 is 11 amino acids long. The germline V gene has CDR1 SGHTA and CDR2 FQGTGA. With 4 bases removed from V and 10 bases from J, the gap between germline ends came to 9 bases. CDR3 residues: CASSSQGAQYF. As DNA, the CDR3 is TGTGCCAGCAGCTCGCAGGGTGCGCAGTATTTT. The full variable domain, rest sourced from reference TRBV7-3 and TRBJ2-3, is GAGVSQTPSNKVTEKGKYVELRCDPISGHTALYWYRQSLGQGPEFLIYFQGTGAADDSGLPNDRFFAVRPEGSVSTLKIQRTERGDSAVYLCASSSQGAQYFGPGTRLTVL.

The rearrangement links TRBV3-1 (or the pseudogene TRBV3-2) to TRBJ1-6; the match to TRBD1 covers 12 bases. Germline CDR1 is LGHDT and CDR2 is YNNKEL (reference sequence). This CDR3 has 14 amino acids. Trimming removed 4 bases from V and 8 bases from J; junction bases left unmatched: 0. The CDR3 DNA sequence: TGTGCCAGCAGCCGGGACAGGGGGCATTCACCCCTCCACTTT. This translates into CASSRDRGHSPLHF.

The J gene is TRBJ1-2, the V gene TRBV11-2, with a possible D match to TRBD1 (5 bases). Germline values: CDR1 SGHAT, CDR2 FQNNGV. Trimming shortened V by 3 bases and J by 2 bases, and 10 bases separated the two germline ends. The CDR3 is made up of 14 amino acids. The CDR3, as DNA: TGTGCCAGCAGCTTTCGCAGGGCGAACTATGGCTACACCTTC. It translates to CASSFRRANYGYTF.

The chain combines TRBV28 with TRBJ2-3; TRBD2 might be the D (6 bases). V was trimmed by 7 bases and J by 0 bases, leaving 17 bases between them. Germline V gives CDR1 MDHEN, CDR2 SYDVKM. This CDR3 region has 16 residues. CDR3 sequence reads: CASTPQRAPSTDTQYF. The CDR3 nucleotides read TGTGCCAGCACTCCCCAGCGGGCGCCTAGCACAGATACGCAGTATTTT.

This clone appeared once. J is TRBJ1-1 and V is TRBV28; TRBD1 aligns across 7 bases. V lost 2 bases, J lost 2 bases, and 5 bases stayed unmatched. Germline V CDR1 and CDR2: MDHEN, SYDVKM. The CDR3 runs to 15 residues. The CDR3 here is CASSLPRTGNTEAFF. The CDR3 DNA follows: TGTGCCAGCAGTTTACCCCGGACAGGCAACACTGAAGCTTTCTTT.

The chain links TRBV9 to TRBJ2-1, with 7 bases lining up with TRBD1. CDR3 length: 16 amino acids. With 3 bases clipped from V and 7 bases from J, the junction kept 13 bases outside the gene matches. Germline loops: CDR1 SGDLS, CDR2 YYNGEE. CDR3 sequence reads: CASSAGPGQQINEQFF. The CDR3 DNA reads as TGTGCCAGCAGCGCCGGTCCGGGACAGCAAATTAATGAGCAGTTCTTC. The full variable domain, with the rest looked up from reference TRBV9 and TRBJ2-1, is DSGVTQTPKHLITATGQRVTLRCSPRSGDLSVYWYQQSLDQGLQFLIQYYNGEERAKGNILERFSAQQFPDLHSELNLSSLELGDSALYFCASSAGPGQQINEQFFGPGTRLTVL.

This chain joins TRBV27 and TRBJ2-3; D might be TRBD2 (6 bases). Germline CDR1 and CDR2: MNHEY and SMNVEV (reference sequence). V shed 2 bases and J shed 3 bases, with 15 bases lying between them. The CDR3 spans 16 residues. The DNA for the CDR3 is TGTGCCAGCAGTTTAATCGGGGACTCTCGAACAGATACGCAGTATTTT. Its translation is CASSLIGDSRTDTQYF.

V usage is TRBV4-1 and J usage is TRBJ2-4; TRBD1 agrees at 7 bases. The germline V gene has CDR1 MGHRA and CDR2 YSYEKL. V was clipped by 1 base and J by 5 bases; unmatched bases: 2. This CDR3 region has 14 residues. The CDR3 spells CASSQGGGENIQYF. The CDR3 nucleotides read TGCGCCAGCAGCCAAGGAGGGGGCGAAAACATTCAGTACTTC.

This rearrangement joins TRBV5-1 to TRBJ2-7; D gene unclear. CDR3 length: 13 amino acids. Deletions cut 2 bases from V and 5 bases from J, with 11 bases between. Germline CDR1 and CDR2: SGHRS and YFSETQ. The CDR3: CASSLDLVNEQYF. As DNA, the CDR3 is TGCGCCAGCAGCTTAGACCTAGTTAACGAGCAGTACTTC.

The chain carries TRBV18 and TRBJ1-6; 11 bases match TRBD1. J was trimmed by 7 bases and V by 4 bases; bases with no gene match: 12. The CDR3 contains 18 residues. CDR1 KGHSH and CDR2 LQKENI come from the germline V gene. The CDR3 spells CASSQGQGVPIGNSPLHF. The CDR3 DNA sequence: TGTGCCAGCTCACAGGGACAGGGGGTACCTATTGGGAATTCACCCCTCCACTTT. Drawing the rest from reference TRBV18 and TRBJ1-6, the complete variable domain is NAGVMQNPRHLVRRRGQEARLRCSPMKGHSHVYWYRQLPEEGLKFMVYLQKENIIDESGMPKERFSAEFPKEGPSILRIQQVVRGDSAAYFCASSQGQGVPIGNSPLHFGNGTRLTVT.

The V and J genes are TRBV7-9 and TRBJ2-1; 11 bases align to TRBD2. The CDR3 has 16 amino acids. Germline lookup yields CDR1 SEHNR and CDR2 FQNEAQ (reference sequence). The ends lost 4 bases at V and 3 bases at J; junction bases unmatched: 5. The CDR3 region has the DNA TGTGCCAGCAGCTCAGGGACTAGCGGTTTCTACAATGAGCAGTTCTTC. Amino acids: CASSSGTSGFYNEQFF. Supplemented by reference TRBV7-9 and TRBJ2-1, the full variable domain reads DTGVSQNPRHKITKRGQNVTFRCDPISEHNRLYWYRQTLGQGPEFLTYFQNEAQLEKSRLLSDRFSAERPKGSFSTLEIQRTEQGDSAMYLCASSSGTSGFYNEQFFGPGTRLTVL.

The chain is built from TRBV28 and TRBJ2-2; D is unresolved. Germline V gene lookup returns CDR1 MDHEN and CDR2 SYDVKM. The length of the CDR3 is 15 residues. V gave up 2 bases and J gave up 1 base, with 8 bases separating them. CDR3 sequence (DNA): TGTGCCAGCAGTTTACCCCGCGGGAACACCGGGGAGCTGTTTTTT. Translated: CASSLPRGNTGELFF.

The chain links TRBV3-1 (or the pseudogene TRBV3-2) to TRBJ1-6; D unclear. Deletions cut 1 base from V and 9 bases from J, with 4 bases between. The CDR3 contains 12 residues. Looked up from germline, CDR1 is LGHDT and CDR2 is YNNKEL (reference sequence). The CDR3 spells CASSQGSSPLHF. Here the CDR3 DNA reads TGTGCCAGCAGCCAAGGGAGTTCACCCCTCCACTTT.

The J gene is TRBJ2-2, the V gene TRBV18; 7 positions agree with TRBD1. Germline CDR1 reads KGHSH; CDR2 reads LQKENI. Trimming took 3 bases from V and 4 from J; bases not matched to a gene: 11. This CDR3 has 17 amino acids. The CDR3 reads CASSPLPRTGVTGELFF. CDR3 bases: TGTGCCAGCTCACCGCTTCCCAGGACAGGAGTCACCGGGGAGCTGTTTTTT.

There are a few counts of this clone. The CDR3 DNA reads as TGCGCCAGCAGCCAAGAGCACTCTACCCTAGATAATTCACCCCTCCACTTT. Protein: CASSQEHSTLDNSPLHF. The chain couples TRBV4-1 to TRBJ1-6; D uncertain. V was clipped by 0 bases and J by 5 bases, with 14 bases between them. The germline V gene has CDR1 MGHRA and CDR2 YSYEKL. The CDR3 sequence is 17 residues long.

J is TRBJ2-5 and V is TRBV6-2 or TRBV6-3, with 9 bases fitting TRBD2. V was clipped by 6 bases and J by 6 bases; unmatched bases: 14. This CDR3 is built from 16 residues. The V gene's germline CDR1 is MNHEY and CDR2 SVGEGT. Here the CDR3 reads CASSQISGGTVKTQYF. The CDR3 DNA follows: TGTGCCAGCAGCCAGATTAGCGGGGGTACGGTAAAGACCCAGTACTTC.